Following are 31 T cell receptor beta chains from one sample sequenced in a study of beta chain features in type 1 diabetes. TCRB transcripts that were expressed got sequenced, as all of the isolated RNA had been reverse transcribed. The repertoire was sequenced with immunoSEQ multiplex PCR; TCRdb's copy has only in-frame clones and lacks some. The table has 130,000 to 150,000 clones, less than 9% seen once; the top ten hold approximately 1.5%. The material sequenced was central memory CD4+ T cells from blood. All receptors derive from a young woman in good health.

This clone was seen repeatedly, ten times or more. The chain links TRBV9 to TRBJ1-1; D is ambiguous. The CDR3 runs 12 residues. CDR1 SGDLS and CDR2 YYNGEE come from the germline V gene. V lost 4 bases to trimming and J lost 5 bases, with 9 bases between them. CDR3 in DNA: TGTGCCAGCAGCATGACTGGGACTGAAGCTTTCTTT. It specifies CASSMTGTEAFF.

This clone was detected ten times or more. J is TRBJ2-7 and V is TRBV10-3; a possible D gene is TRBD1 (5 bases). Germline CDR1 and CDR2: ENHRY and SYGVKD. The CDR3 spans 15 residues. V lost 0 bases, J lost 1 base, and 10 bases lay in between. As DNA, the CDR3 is TGTGCCATCAGTGAGTCACAGGTGGGGTCCTACGAGCAGTACTTC. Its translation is CAISESQVGSYEQYF.

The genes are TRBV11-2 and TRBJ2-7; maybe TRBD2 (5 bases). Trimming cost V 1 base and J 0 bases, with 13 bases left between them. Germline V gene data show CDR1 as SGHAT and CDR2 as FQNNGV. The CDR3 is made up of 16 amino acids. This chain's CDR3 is CASSLVASWSSYEQYF. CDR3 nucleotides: TGTGCCAGCAGCTTAGTGGCTAGCTGGAGCTCCTACGAGCAGTACTTC.

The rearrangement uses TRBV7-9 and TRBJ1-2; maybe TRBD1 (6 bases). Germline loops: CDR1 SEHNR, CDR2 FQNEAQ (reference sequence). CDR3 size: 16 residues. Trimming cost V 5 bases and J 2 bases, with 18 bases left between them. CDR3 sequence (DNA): TGTGCCAGCAGCACCAGACAGGTAGTACGCAACTATGGCTACACCTTC. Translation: CASSTRQVVRNYGYTF.

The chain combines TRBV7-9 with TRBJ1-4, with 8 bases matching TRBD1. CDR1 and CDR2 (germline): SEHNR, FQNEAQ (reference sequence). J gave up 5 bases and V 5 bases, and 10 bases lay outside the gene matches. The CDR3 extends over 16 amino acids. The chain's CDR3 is CASSDRGRGMNEKLFF. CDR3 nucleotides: TGTGCCAGCAGCGACAGGGGCAGGGGGATGAATGAAAAACTGTTTTTT.

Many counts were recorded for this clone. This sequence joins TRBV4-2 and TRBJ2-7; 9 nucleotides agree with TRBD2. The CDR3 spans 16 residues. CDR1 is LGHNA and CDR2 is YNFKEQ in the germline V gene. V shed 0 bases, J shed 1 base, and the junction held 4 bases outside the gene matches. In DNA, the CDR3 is TGTGCCAGCAGCCAAGATAAGCGGGAGGTTTCCTACGAGCAGTACTTC. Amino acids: CASSQDKREVSYEQYF.

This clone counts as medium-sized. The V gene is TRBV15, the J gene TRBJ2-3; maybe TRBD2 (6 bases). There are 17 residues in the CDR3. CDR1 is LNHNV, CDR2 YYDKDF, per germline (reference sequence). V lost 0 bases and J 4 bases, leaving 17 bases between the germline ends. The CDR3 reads CATSRERTGEGSDTQYF. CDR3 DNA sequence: TGTGCCACCAGCAGAGAAAGGACGGGAGAGGGGTCAGATACGCAGTATTTT.

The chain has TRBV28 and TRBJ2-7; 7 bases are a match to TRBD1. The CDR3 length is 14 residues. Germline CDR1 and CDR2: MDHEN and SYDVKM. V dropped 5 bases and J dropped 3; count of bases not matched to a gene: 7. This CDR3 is CASSGYDRVYEQYF. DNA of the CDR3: TGTGCCAGCAGTGGGTACGACAGGGTCTACGAGCAGTACTTC.

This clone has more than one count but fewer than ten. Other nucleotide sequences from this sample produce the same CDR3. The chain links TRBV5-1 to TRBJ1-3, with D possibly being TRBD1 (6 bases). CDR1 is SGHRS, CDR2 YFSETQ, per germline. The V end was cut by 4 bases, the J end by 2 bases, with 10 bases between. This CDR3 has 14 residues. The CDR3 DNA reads TGCGCCAGCAGCCTGGGGGCGACTGGAAACACCATATATTTT. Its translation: CASSLGATGNTIYF.

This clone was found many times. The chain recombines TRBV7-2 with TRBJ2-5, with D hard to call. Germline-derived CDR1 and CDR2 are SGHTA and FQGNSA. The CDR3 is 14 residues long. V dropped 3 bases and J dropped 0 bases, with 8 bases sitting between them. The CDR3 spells CASSFTVNQETQYF. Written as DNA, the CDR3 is TGTGCCAGCAGCTTCACGGTGAACCAAGAGACCCAGTACTTC.

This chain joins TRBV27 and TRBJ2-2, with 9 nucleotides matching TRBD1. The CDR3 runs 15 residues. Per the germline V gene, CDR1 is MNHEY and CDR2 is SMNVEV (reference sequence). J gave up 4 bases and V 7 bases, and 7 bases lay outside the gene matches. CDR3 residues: CASKTQGAGTGELFF. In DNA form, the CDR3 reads TGTGCCAGCAAGACACAGGGGGCGGGCACCGGGGAGCTGTTTTTT.

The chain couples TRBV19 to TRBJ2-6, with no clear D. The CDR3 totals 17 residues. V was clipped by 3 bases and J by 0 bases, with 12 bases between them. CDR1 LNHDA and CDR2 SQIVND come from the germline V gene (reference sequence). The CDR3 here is CASSIFPGSSGANVLTF. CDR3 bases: TGTGCCAGTAGTATCTTTCCAGGAAGCTCTGGGGCCAACGTCCTGACTTTC.

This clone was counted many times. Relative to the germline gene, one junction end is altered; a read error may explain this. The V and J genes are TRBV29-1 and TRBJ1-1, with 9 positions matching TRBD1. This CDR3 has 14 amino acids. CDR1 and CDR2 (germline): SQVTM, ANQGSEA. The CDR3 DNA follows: TGCAGCGTGTGCCCCGGGACAGGGAACCCTGAAGCTTTCTTT. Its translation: CSVCPGTGNPEAFF.

CDR3 DNA sequence: TGCGCCAGCAGCTTCCCGGGGAGGTCTGAGCAGTTCTTC. This codes for CASSFPGRSEQFF. V is TRBV5-1 and J is TRBJ2-1; a possible D gene is TRBD2 (6 bases). Trimming took 2 bases from V and 9 from J, leaving 12 bases between them. The germline V gene has CDR1 SGHRS and CDR2 YFSETQ. The CDR3 spans 13 residues.

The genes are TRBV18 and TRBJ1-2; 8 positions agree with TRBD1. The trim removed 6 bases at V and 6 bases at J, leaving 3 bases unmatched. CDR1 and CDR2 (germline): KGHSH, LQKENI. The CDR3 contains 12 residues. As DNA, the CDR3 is TGTGCCAGCTCCTGGACAGGGAATGGCTACACCTTC. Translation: CASSWTGNGYTF.

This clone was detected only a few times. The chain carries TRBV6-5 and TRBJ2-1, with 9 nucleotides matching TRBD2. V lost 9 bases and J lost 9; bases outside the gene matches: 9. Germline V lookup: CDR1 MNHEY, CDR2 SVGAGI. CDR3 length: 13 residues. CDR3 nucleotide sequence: TGTGCCAGTACCTTTAGCGGGAGAGGTGAGCAGTTCTTC. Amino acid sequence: CASTFSGRGEQFF.

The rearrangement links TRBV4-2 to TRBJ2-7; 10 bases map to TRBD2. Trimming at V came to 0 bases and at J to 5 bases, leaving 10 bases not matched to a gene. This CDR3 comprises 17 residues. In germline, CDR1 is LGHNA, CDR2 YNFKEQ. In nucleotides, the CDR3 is TGTGCCAGCAGCCAAGATTGGACCAGCGGGAGGGCCCACGAGCAGTACTTC. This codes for CASSQDWTSGRAHEQYF.

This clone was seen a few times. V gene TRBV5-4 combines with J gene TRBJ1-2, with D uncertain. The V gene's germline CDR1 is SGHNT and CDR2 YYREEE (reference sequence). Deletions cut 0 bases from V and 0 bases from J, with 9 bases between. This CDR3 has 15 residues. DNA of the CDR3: TGTGCCAGCAGCTTGGATACCGGAGCTAACTATGGCTACACCTTC. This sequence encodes CASSLDTGANYGYTF.

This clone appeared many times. The CDR3 sequence: CSAGKETQYF. As DNA, the CDR3 is TGCAGTGCCGGTAAAGAGACCCAGTACTTC. This chain joins TRBV20-1 and TRBJ2-5, with unresolved D. The germline gives CDR1 DFQATT, CDR2 SNEGSKA (reference sequence). This CDR3 has 10 amino acids. Deletions cut 6 bases from V and 3 bases from J, with 5 bases between.

The CDR3 protein is CASSAQLGVSQFF. In DNA form, the CDR3 reads TGTGCCAGCAGCGCCCAACTAGGAGTTTCGCAGTTCTTC. This chain links TRBV13 with TRBJ2-1; D is perhaps TRBD2 (5 bases). This CDR3 has 13 amino acids. Germline lookup yields CDR1 PRHDT and CDR2 FYEKMQ (reference sequence). Between the trimmed V and J ends, which lost 5 bases and 12 bases, there was a span of 17 bases. Full variable domain (outside the CDR3, taken from reference TRBV13 and TRBJ2-1): AAGVIQSPRHLIKEKRETATLKCYPIPRHDTVYWYQQGPGQDPQFLISFYEKMQSDKGSIPDRFSAQQFSDYHSELNMSSLELGDSALYFCASSAQLGVSQFFGPGTRLTVL.

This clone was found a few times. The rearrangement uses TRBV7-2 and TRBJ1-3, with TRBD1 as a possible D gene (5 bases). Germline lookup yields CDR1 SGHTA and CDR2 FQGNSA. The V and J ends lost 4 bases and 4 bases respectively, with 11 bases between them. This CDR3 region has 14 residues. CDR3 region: CASSSPGVGNTIYF. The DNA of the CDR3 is TGTGCCAGCAGCTCCCCGGGGGTCGGAAACACCATATATTTT.

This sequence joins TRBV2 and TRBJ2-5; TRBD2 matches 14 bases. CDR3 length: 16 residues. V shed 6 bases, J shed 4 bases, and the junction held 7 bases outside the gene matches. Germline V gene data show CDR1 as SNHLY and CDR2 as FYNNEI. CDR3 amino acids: CASRGGLAGVGETQYF. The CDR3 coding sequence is TGTGCCAGCAGGGGGGGACTAGCGGGAGTAGGAGAGACCCAGTACTTC.

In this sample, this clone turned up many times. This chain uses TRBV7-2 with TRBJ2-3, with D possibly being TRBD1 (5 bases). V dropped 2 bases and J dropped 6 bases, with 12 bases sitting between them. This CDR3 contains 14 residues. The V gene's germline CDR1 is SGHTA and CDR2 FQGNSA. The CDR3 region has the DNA TGTGCCAGCAGCTTAATGCAGGGTGGGGATACGCAGTATTTT. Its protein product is CASSLMQGGDTQYF.

The CDR3 sequence is CASRPDSGRYEQYF. The DNA of the CDR3 is TGTGCCAGCAGACCCGATAGCGGGAGGTACGAGCAGTACTTC. The chain combines TRBV6-5 with TRBJ2-7; 10 nucleotides line up with TRBD2. CDR1 is MNHEY and CDR2 is SVGAGI in the germline V gene. Trimming cost V 6 bases and J 4 bases; bases outside gene matches: 6. The CDR3 runs to 14 residues.

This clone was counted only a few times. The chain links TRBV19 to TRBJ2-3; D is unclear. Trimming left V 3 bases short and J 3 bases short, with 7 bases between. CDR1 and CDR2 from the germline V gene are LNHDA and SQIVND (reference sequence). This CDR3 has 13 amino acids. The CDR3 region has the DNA TGTGCCAGTAGTATTCGGGTTACAGATACGCAGTATTTT. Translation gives CASSIRVTDTQYF.

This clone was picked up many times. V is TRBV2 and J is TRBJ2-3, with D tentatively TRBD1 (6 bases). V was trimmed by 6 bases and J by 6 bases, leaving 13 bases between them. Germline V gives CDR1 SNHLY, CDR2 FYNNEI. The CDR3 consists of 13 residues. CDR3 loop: CASSGDTTDTQYF. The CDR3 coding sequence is TGTGCCAGCAGCGGGGACACCACGGATACGCAGTATTTT.

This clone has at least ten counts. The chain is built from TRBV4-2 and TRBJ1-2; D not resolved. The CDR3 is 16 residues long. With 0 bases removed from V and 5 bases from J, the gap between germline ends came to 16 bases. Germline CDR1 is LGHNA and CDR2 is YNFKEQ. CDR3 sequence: CASSQEASSISYGYTF. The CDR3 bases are TGTGCCAGCAGCCAAGAAGCGTCCTCCATCTCTTATGGCTACACCTTC.

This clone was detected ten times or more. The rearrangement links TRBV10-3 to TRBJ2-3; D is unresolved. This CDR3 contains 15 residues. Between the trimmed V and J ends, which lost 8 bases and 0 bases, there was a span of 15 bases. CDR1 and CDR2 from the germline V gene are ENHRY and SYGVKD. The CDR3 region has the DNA TGTGCCATCGGTCGGCTTGGAGCTAGCACAGATACGCAGTATTTT. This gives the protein CAIGRLGASTDTQYF.

For the CDR3, the DNA is TGTGCCAGCAGCGTAGGTTCCGGGACAGACTACGAGCAGTACTTC. This encodes CASSVGSGTDYEQYF. The chain links TRBV9 to TRBJ2-7; 7 positions agree with TRBD1. CDR1 SGDLS and CDR2 YYNGEE come from the germline V gene. V trimming: 0 bases; J trimming: 3 bases; junction bases outside the gene matches: 6. This CDR3 is built from 15 residues. The full variable domain, completed using reference TRBV9 and TRBJ2-7, is DSGVTQTPKHLITATGQRVTLRCSPRSGDLSVYWYQQSLDQGLQFLIQYYNGEERAKGNILERFSAQQFPDLHSELNLSSLELGDSALYFCASSVGSGTDYEQYFGPGTRLTVT.

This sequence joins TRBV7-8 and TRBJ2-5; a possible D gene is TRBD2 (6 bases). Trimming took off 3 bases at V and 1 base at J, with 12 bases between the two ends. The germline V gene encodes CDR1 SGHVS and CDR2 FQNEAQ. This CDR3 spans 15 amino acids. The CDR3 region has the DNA TGTGCCAGCAGCTTCAGTTTCGGGGGCCAAGAGACCCAGTACTTC. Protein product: CASSFSFGGQETQYF.

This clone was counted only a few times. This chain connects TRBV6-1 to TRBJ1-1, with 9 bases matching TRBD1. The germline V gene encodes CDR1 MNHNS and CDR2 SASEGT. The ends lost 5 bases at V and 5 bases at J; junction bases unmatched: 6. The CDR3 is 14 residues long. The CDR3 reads CASSRGQGETEAFF. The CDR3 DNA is TGTGCCAGCAGTCGGGGACAGGGCGAAACTGAAGCTTTCTTT.